Below, 4 T cell receptor beta chains from the same sample are listed, as sequenced in a study of cytomegalovirus exposure and HLA in healthy donors. The PCR had 60 Vbeta and 13 Jbeta primers. The method was immunoSEQ multiplex PCR; TCRdb's version includes in-frame clones alone and lacks a portion of them. The sample has under 200,000 clones; around 80% are singletons. Specimen: PBMCs. The receptors here all came from a man aged 50-59 years in good health and CMV-seropositive.

This chain joins TRBV27 and TRBJ1-1, with a possible D match to TRBD1 (6 bases). Germline values: CDR1 MNHEY, CDR2 SMNVEV (reference sequence). V was clipped by 6 bases and J by 2 bases, with 19 bases between them. The CDR3 is 16 amino acids. This chain's CDR3 is CASRLREGGSNTEAFF. The DNA for the CDR3 is TGTGCCAGCAGGCTCCGGGAGGGGGGATCCAACACTGAAGCTTTCTTT.

Comment on this clone: One junction end disagrees with the germline gene, perhaps due to a read error. This chain connects TRBV7-7 to TRBJ2-5, with 7 bases fitting TRBD2. This CDR3 has 16 amino acids. CDR1 and CDR2 (germline): SSHAT, FNYEAQ (reference sequence). CDR3 in amino acids: CASSPRGGRAFETQYF. The CDR3 coding sequence is TGTGCTAGCAGCCCCCGTGGGGGGAGGGCCTTTGAGACCCAGTACTTC.

The chain joins TRBV29-1 to TRBJ1-1, with D possibly TRBD1 on 6 matching bases. The V gene lost 6 bases and the J gene lost 0 bases, with 11 bases spanning the gap. The CDR3 is made up of 13 amino acids. Looked up from germline, CDR1 is SQVTM and CDR2 is ANQGSEA. CDR3 loop: CSVGRDMNTEAFF. The CDR3 bases are TGCAGCGTGGGACGGGACATGAACACTGAAGCTTTCTTT.

The chain recombines TRBV5-8 with TRBJ2-3; D is perhaps TRBD2 (5 bases). Trimming removed 5 bases from V and 8 bases from J, with 18 bases in between. This CDR3 is built from 14 residues. Per germline, CDR1 SGHTS and CDR2 YDEGEE. The CDR3 region is CASRPIRGPVTQYF. DNA of the CDR3: TGTGCCAGCAGGCCAATTAGAGGGCCTGTTACGCAGTATTTT.